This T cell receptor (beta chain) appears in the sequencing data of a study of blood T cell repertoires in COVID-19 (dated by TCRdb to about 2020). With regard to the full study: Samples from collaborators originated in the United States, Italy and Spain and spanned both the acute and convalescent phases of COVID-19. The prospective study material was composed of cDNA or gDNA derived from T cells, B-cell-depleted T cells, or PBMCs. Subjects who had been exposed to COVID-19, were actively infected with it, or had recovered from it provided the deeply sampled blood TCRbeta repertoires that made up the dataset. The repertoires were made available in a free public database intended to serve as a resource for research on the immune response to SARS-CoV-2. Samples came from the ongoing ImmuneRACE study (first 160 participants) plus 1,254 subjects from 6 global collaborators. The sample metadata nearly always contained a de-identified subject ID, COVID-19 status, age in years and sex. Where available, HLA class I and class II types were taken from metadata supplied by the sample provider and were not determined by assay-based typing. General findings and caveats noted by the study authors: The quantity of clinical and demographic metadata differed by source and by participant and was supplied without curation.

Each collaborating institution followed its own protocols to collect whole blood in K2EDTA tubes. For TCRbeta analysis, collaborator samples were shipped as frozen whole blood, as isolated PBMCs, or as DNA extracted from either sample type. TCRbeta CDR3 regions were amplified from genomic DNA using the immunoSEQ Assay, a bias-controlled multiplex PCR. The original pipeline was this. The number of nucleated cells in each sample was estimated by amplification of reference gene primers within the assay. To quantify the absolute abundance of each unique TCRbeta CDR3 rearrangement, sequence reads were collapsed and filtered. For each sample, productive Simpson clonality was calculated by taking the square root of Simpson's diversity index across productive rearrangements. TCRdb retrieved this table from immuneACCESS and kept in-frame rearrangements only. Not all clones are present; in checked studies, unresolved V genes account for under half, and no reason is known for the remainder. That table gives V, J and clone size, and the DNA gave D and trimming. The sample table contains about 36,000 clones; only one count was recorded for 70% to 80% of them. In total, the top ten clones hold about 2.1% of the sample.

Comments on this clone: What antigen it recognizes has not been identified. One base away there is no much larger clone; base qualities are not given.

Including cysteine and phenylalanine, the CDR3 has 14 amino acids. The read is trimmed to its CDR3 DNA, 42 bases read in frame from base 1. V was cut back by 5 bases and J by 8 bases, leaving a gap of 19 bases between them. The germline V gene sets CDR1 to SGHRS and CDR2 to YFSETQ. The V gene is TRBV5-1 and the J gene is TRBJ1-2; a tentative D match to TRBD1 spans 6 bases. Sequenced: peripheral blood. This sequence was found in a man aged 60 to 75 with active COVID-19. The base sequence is TGCGCCAGCAGTAACGCGGGGGCGACGCGAGGCTACACCTTC. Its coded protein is CASSNAGATRGYTF.